One and the same sample provided the 32 T cell receptor beta chains below, sequenced in a study of blood T cells in healthy people across ages. With a J-beta primer mix and a sample-barcoded 5' primer, a second PCR ran about 7 to 12 cycles. TCRdb passed the 5' RACE reads through MiXCR, listing each CDR3 protein once. The sample consists of 1.5 million to 2 million distinct CDR3 sequences, about 49% of them appearing once. The specimen was blood. These receptors originate from a woman in her 40s in good health.

This clonotype was counted only a few times. V and J are TRBV5-1 and TRBJ2-5; no firm D call. The CDR3 is made up of 14 amino acids. The V gene lost 0 bases and the J gene lost 4 bases, with 10 bases spanning the gap. The germline V gene encodes CDR1 SGHRS and CDR2 YFSETQ. The CDR3 spells CASSLAVARETQYF. CDR3 in DNA: TGCGCCAGCAGCTTGGCCGTGGCTAGAGAGACCCAGTACTTC.

This clonotype occurred a few times. The chain employs TRBV29-1 and TRBJ2-4; TRBD2 matches 13 bases. The V segment lost 7 bases and the J segment 0 bases; nucleotides outside the gene matches: 6. Germline lookup yields CDR1 SQVTM and CDR2 ANQGSEA. This CDR3 has 16 amino acids. Here the CDR3 DNA reads TGCAGCGGGACTAGCGGGAGACTTCTAGCCAAAAACATTCAGTACTTC. This codes for CSGTSGRLLAKNIQYF.

Points on this clonotype: At one boundary the junction diverges from the germline segment, which might be a read error. The rearrangement joins TRBV7-2 to TRBJ2-5; D remains ambiguous. TRBJ2-7 matches the DNA end more closely, so the J call is doubtful. The germline CDR1 and CDR2 sequences are SGHTA and FQGNSA. This CDR3 region has 10 residues. In nucleotides, the CDR3 is TGTGCCAACAGCTTAAACGAGCAGTACTTC. Amino acids: CANSLNEQYF.

This clonotype was detected only a few times. The CDR3 DNA follows: TGTGCCAGCAAGAGAAGCGGGGGGAACTACGAGCAGTACTTC. It yields the protein CASKRSGGNYEQYF. J is TRBJ2-7 and V is TRBV6-2 or TRBV6-3, with TRBD2 identical over 9 bases. From germline, CDR1 is MNHEY and CDR2 SVGEGT. CDR3 size: 14 residues. J lost 3 bases, V lost 7 bases, and 7 bases had no gene match.

This clonotype has more than one count but fewer than ten. The chain employs TRBV29-1 and TRBJ2-1; D gene ambiguous. Germline CDR1 is SQVTM and CDR2 is ANQGSEA. Trimming removed 4 bases at V and 8 bases at J, with 15 bases between. The CDR3 has 13 residues. In DNA form, the CDR3 reads TGCAGCGTTGTGGGGAAAAAAAGGGATGAGCAGTTCTTC. This sequence encodes CSVVGKKRDEQFF.

This clonotype was seen a handful of times. The chain joins TRBV9 to TRBJ1-2, with D perhaps TRBD1 (5 bases). Looked up from germline, CDR1 is SGDLS and CDR2 is YYNGEE. The CDR3 contains 13 residues. Trimming cost V 6 bases and J 5 bases, with 14 bases left between them. In nucleotides, the CDR3 is TGTGCCAGCAACGCCGGGGGGTGGTATGGCTACACCTTC. This gives the protein CASNAGGWYGYTF.

The chain is built from TRBV5-1 and TRBJ2-6; D gene uncertain. Germline CDR1 reads SGHRS; CDR2 reads YFSETQ. The germline V and J ends were trimmed by 4 bases and 2 bases, with 10 bases remaining between them. The length of the CDR3 is 15 residues. This CDR3 reads CASSPEGPGANVLTF. CDR3 nucleotides: TGCGCCAGCAGCCCGGAAGGCCCTGGGGCCAACGTCCTGACTTTC.

The chain joins TRBV14 to TRBJ2-7, with 9 bases fitting TRBD1. The CDR3 length is 17 residues. Trimming cost V 0 bases and J 5 bases; bases outside gene matches: 11. Germline CDR1 is SGHDN and CDR2 is FVKESK. The CDR3 spells CASSQDFRTGGNDEQYF. In DNA form, the CDR3 reads TGTGCCAGCAGCCAAGACTTCCGTACAGGGGGCAACGACGAGCAGTACTTC.

V and J are TRBV9 and TRBJ2-1, with 9 bases lining up with TRBD1. Germline loops: CDR1 SGDLS, CDR2 YYNGEE. Trimming took 3 bases from V and 1 from J; bases not matched to a gene: 11. This CDR3 contains 18 residues. CDR3 residues: CASSATRTGAGSYNEQFF. In DNA form, the CDR3 reads TGTGCCAGCAGCGCCACCCGGACAGGGGCGGGATCCTACAATGAGCAGTTCTTC.

This clonotype was seen a handful of times. The rearrangement links TRBV20-1 to TRBJ2-5; 11 bases fit TRBD1. The V gene end was trimmed by 6 bases and the J gene end by 7 bases; junction bases not matched to a gene: 4. Germline V gives CDR1 DFQATT, CDR2 SNEGSKA (reference sequence). The CDR3 consists of 12 residues. The CDR3 sequence: CSARTGGATQYF. The DNA for the CDR3 is TGCAGTGCACGGACAGGGGGCGCGACCCAGTACTTC.

The CDR3: CSVDGGAGIETQYF. The DNA of the CDR3 is TGCAGCGTTGACGGGGGGGCCGGGATAGAGACCCAGTACTTC. The chain has TRBV29-1 and TRBJ2-5; 8 bases line up with TRBD2. This CDR3 is 14 amino acids long. The V gene's germline CDR1 is SQVTM and CDR2 ANQGSEA. The V and J ends lost 3 bases and 4 bases, in that order; junction bases with no gene match: 7.

The sample holds a few counts of this clonotype. This chain connects TRBV10-3 to TRBJ2-1, with D perhaps matching TRBD2 (8 bases). Looked up from germline, CDR1 is ENHRY and CDR2 is SYGVKD. V shed 4 bases and J shed 5 bases, with 18 bases lying between them. This CDR3 comprises 16 residues. The CDR3 DNA is TGTGCCATCAGTGTTTCGGGGGGGCAGGGGGACAATGAGCAGTTCTTC. It is translated as CAISVSGGQGDNEQFF.

The chain recombines TRBV28 with TRBJ2-1, with 10 bases fitting TRBD2. This CDR3 has 15 amino acids. The V and J ends lost 6 bases and 7 bases, in that order; junction bases with no gene match: 9. Germline V gene data show CDR1 as MDHEN and CDR2 as SYDVKM. The CDR3 nucleotides are TGTGCCAGCAGACCAGAGCGGGGGGGCCTAAATGAGCAGTTCTTC. Amino acids: CASRPERGGLNEQFF. Complete variable domain (other parts from reference TRBV28 and TRBJ2-1): DVKVTQSSRYLVKRTGEKVFLECVQDMDHENMFWYRQDPGLGLRLIYFSYDVKMKEKGDIPEGYSVSREKKERFSLILESASTNQTSMYLCASRPERGGLNEQFFGPGTRLTVL.

The chain uses TRBV7-2 and TRBJ2-1; no clear D gene. CDR1 and CDR2 from the germline V gene are SGHTA and FQGNSA. V gave up 5 bases and J gave up 2 bases, with 13 bases separating them. The CDR3 is made up of 15 amino acids. The CDR3 spells CASSPALGPYNEQFF. In nucleotides, the CDR3 is TGTGCCAGCAGCCCAGCCTTAGGGCCCTACAATGAGCAGTTCTTC.

J is TRBJ1-6 and V is TRBV12-3 or TRBV12-4; 11 positions agree with TRBD1. The CDR3 covers 14 residues. The V and J ends lost 6 bases and 7 bases, in that order; junction bases with no gene match: 2. CDR3 nucleotide sequence: TGTGCCAGCAGGGGACAGGGGGTGAATTCACCCCTCCACTTT. As protein: CASRGQGVNSPLHF.

There are a few counts of this clonotype. The rearrangement uses TRBV14 and TRBJ2-6, with a tentative D call TRBD1 (6 bases). V lost 1 base, J lost 0 bases, and 13 bases lay in between. Looked up from germline, CDR1 is SGHDN and CDR2 is FVKESK. This CDR3 has 18 amino acids. The CDR3 DNA follows: TGTGCCAGCAGCCAAGTGGGGGACAAAAGCTCTGGGGCCAACGTCCTGACTTTC. Translation gives CASSQVGDKSSGANVLTF.

This clonotype was counted many times. J is TRBJ2-5 and V is TRBV6-1; D remains unclear. The CDR3 contains 15 residues. Trimming took 2 bases from V and 2 from J, leaving 12 bases between them. Germline V CDR1 and CDR2: MNHNS, SASEGT. CDR3 amino acids: CASSEIVSPQETQYF. CDR3 DNA: TGTGCCAGCAGTGAAATCGTCAGCCCTCAAGAGACCCAGTACTTC.

The chain recombines TRBV12-3 or TRBV12-4 with TRBJ2-1; 15 nucleotides agree with TRBD2. The CDR3 spans 14 residues. V trimming: 9 bases; J trimming: 12 bases; junction bases outside the gene matches: 9. The CDR3: CASTGLAGGRGQFF. The CDR3 coding sequence is TGTGCCAGTACGGGACTAGCGGGGGGTCGAGGGCAGTTCTTC.

The chain has TRBV4-3 and TRBJ2-1, with 8 bases matching TRBD1. Germline V gives CDR1 LGHNA, CDR2 YSLEER. V shed 0 bases and J 7 bases; nucleotides not matched to a gene: 5. The CDR3 length is 15 residues. Here the CDR3 reads CASSQDRYRGNEQFF. In DNA form, the CDR3 reads TGCGCCAGCAGCCAAGATCGTTACAGGGGGAATGAGCAGTTCTTC.

This chain uses TRBV3-1 with TRBJ1-4; no clear D gene. The V gene lost 1 base and the J gene lost 0 bases, with 15 bases spanning the gap. Germline loops: CDR1 LGHDT, CDR2 YNNKEL (reference sequence). The CDR3 has 18 residues. The CDR3 DNA reads TGTGCCAGCAGCCAAGGCGGCAGACCCTATGCAACTAATGAAAAACTGTTTTTT. It yields the protein CASSQGGRPYATNEKLFF.

CDR3 nucleotides: TGTGCCAGCAGCTTAGCGGGGTACGACAATGAGCAGTTCTTC. Its protein product is CASSLAGYDNEQFF. This chain connects TRBV7-9 to TRBJ2-1; no definite D call. The germline V gene has CDR1 SEHNR and CDR2 FQNEAQ (reference sequence). This CDR3 has 14 residues. The V end was cut by 0 bases, the J end by 5 bases, with 8 bases between.

V usage is TRBV6-5 and J usage is TRBJ2-3, with 10 bases matching TRBD2. The CDR3 is made up of 13 amino acids. Per germline, CDR1 MNHEY and CDR2 SVGAGI. J gave up 5 bases and V 5 bases, and 1 base lay outside the gene matches. CDR3 nucleotide sequence: TGTGCCAGCAGTATAGCGGGGGGAGATACGCAGTATTTT. Translation: CASSIAGGDTQYF.

The CDR3: CASTLPGGGSTEAFF. In DNA form, the CDR3 reads TGTGCCAGCACCCTTCCTGGAGGGGGGTCCACTGAAGCTTTCTTT. The chain employs TRBV6-2 or TRBV6-3 and TRBJ1-1, with D tentatively TRBD1 (6 bases). The CDR3 is 15 residues long. Trimming cost V 7 bases and J 4 bases, with 19 bases left between them. The germline gives CDR1 MNHEY, CDR2 SVGEGT.

This sequence joins TRBV20-1 and TRBJ1-1; tentatively, D is TRBD1 (6 bases). The CDR3 runs 15 residues. The germline V and J ends were trimmed by 2 bases and 0 bases, with 13 bases remaining between them. Germline CDR1 DFQATT, CDR2 SNEGSKA (reference sequence). The DNA for the CDR3 is TGCAGTGCTAGACTACCCGGACAGATGAACACTGAAGCTTTCTTT. This sequence encodes CSARLPGQMNTEAFF.

With respect to this clonotype: A much bigger clone sits one base away, suggesting this may be a read error. The CDR3 sequence is CASSPSGEENIQYF. As DNA, the CDR3 is TGTGCCAGCTCGCCGTCCGGGGAGGAAAACATTCAGTACTTC. The chain recombines TRBV28 with TRBJ2-7, with a possible D match to TRBD2 (6 bases). Gene TRBJ2-4 matches the end of the DNA better, so the J call may be wrong. This CDR3 is 14 amino acids long. Germline CDR1 is MDHEN and CDR2 is SYDVKM.

The V gene is TRBV25-1, the J gene TRBJ1-6, with 9 bases fitting TRBD1. Germline CDR1 reads MGHDK; CDR2 reads SYGVNS. The CDR3 spans 16 residues. V was clipped by 5 bases and J by 8 bases; unmatched bases: 10. Here the CDR3 reads CASSLLGTGRDSPLHF. The CDR3 region has the DNA TGTGCCAGCAGTCTCCTAGGGACAGGGAGGGATTCACCCCTCCACTTT.

The CDR3 DNA follows: TGTGCCACCAGTGATTTGCAGGGTTTAGCGGGGAGCTCTCGGGAGACCCAGTACTTC. Its protein is CATSDLQGLAGSSRETQYF. The chain employs TRBV24-1 and TRBJ2-5; 8 nucleotides match TRBD2. CDR3 length equals 19 residues. Per germline, CDR1 KGHDR and CDR2 SFDVKD. The V gene end was trimmed by 0 bases and the J gene end by 5 bases; junction bases not matched to a gene: 16.

The chain is built from TRBV9 and TRBJ2-1, with D tentatively TRBD1 (6 bases). The CDR3 is 19 amino acids. The V gene lost 4 bases and the J gene lost 2 bases, with 25 bases spanning the gap. Germline V gene data show CDR1 as SGDLS and CDR2 as YYNGEE. The CDR3 loop reads CASSPLVGGTRGPYNEQFF. For the CDR3, the DNA is TGTGCCAGCAGCCCCCTAGTTGGTGGGACCAGGGGCCCCTACAATGAGCAGTTCTTC. Full variable domain (remainder filled in from reference TRBV9 and TRBJ2-1): DSGVTQTPKHLITATGQRVTLRCSPRSGDLSVYWYQQSLDQGLQFLIQYYNGEERAKGNILERFSAQQFPDLHSELNLSSLELGDSALYFCASSPLVGGTRGPYNEQFFGPGTRLTVL.

In its sample, this clonotype was seen a few times. The J gene is TRBJ2-1, the V gene TRBV6-2 or TRBV6-3, with 9 nucleotides matching TRBD1. V shed 7 bases, J shed 3 bases, and the junction held 4 bases outside the gene matches. Germline CDR1 and CDR2: MNHEY and SVGEGT. This CDR3 region has 14 residues. In DNA, the CDR3 is TGTGCCAGCAAGGGACAGGGTATCTACAATGAGCAGTTCTTC. It translates to CASKGQGIYNEQFF.

CDR3 amino acids: CSVEGNPPYNEQFF. As DNA, the CDR3 is TGCAGCGTTGAAGGGAACCCACCCTACAATGAGCAGTTCTTC. The V gene is TRBV29-1, the J gene TRBJ2-1; the D is unclear. Germline lookup yields CDR1 SQVTM and CDR2 ANQGSEA. CDR3 length equals 14 residues. Between the trimmed V and J ends, which lost 1 base and 2 bases, there was a span of 9 bases.

This clonotype has just a few counts. V and J are TRBV28 and TRBJ2-1; D could derive from TRBD1 or TRBD2 (5 bases each). Germline V gene data show CDR1 as MDHEN and CDR2 as SYDVKM. CDR3 size: 18 residues. V was shortened by 6 bases and J by 3 bases, with 24 bases between the two germline ends. CDR3 loop: CASSLRRDPGSIYNEQFF. In nucleotides, the CDR3 is TGTGCCAGCAGCCTGCGCCGGGACCCGGGATCGATCTACAATGAGCAGTTCTTC.

This clonotype was observed at least ten times. The chain uses TRBV29-1 and TRBJ2-7; D is tentatively TRBD1 or TRBD2 (5 bases each). This CDR3 has 11 residues. The V gene's germline CDR1 is SQVTM and CDR2 ANQGSEA. Trimming took 7 bases from V and 7 from J, leaving 14 bases between them. The CDR3 here is CSAGTGWEQYF. CDR3 DNA sequence: TGCAGCGCTGGGACGGGTTGGGAGCAGTACTTC.